The clone carrying this T cell receptor (beta chain) was seen a handful of times. Its antigen is unidentified. The sample belongs to a study of post-analysis software for immune sequencing data. Germline loops: CDR1 DFQATT, CDR2 SNEGSKA (reference sequence). Trimming removed 0 bases at V and 0 bases at J, with 18 bases between. The CDR3 loop spans 19 amino acids. General observations from the study: When patients were compared with controls, 4 or 5 TRBV segments were more frequent, TRBV5-6, TRBV5-1 and TRBV20-1 among them.

Prepared TCR beta cDNA libraries contained unique molecular identifiers. Using its own MiXCR run on the PCR reads, TCRdb lists one record per CDR3 protein. The sample lists roughly 670,000 distinct CDR3 sequences; 55% to 70% were seen once. V is TRBV20-1 and J is TRBJ2-6, with D possibly matching TRBD2 (6 bases). The sample taken for sequencing was blood. The sequence was collected from a girl aged 2 to 10 with multiple sclerosis. The DNA of the CDR3 is TGCAGTGCTAGAGATTTCGGGAGCCCTGTCTTCTCTGGGGCCAACGTCCTGACTTTC. It translates to CSARDFGSPVFSGANVLTF.